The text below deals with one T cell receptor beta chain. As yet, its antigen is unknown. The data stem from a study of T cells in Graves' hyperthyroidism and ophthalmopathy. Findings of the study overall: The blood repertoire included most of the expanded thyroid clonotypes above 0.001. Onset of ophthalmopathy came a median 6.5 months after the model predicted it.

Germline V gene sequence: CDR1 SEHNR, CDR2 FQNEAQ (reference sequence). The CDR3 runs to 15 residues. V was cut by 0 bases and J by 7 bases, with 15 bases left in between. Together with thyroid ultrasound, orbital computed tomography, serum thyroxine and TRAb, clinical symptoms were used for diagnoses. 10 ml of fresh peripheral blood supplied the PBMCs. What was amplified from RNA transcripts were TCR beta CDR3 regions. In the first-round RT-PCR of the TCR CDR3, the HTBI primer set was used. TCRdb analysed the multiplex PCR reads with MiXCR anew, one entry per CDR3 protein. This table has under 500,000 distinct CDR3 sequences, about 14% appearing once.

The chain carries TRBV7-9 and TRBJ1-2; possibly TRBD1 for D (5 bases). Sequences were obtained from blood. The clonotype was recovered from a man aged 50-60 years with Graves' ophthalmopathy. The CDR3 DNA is TGTGCCAGCAGCTTAGCGCTGGGGGATTCGTTTGGCTACACCTTC. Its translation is CASSLALGDSFGYTF. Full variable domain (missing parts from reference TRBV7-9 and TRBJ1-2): DTGVSQNPRHKITKRGQNVTFRCDPISEHNRLYWYRQTLGQGPEFLTYFQNEAQLEKSRLLSDRFSAERPKGSFSTLEIQRTEQGDSAMYLCASSLALGDSFGYTFGSGTRLTVV.